These T cell receptor beta chains were read from a single sample in a study of OX40 agonist ivuxolimab in advanced cancers. Assay used: immunoSEQ multiplex PCR; TCRdb lists only in-frame clones, some missing. In the table there are fewer than 85,000 clones, over 75% of which are singletons. The sequenced sample was CD4+ or CD8+ T cells sorted from blood, obtained in a trial of the OX40 agonist ivuxolimab. Receptors were obtained from an adult with an advanced solid tumor such as melanoma, head and neck, liver or kidney cancer. Each CDR3 is given with its conserved first and last residue. The D gene is left open where the match is weak. Part of the rows lack a size; the others show once, few, many or a class for expanded clones.

d_call	v_call	j_call	clone_size	cdr3_aa	cdr3_nt
-	TRBV19	TRBJ2-5	-	CASSVSWDQETQYF	TGTGCCAGTAGTGTCTCGTGGGACCAAGAGACCCAGTACTTC
-	TRBV2	TRBJ2-7	-	CASIPKGTLTYEQYF	TGTGCCAGCATCCCTAAGGGGACGCTTACCTACGAGCAGTACTTC
-	TRBV18	TRBJ2-3	-	CASSGLVTDTQYF	TGTGCCAGCTCAGGTCTCGTAACAGATACGCAGTATTTT
-	TRBV27	TRBJ1-1	-	CASSPYRETEAFF	TGTGCCAGCAGCCCCTATAGGGAAACTGAAGCTTTCTTT
TRBD1	TRBV2	TRBJ1-4	few	CASKTGGGEKLFF	TGTGCCAGCAAGACAGGGGGCGGGGAAAAACTGTTTTTT
TRBD2	TRBV9	TRBJ2-7	-	CASSVLAGVAYEQYF	TGTGCCAGCAGCGTATTAGCGGGGGTCGCCTACGAGCAGTACTTC
-	TRBV6-1	TRBJ2-7	-	CASSEMETEVAYEQYF	TGTGCCAGCAGTGAAATGGAGACAGAAGTAGCCTACGAGCAGTACTTC
-	TRBV27	TRBJ2-7	-	CASSRGYEQYF	TGTGCCAGCAGTAGGGGCTACGAGCAGTACTTC
TRBD1	TRBV6-1	TRBJ1-2	-	CASSEMFRQGANYGYTF	TGTGCCAGCAGTGAAATGTTTAGACAGGGGGCGAACTATGGCTACACCTTC
-	TRBV14	TRBJ2-7	-	CASSQDLIRGGQYF	TGTGCCAGCAGCCAAGATCTTATTAGGGGCGGCCAGTACTTC
-	TRBV7-8	TRBJ1-1	-	CASSLAVTEAFF	TGTGCCAGCAGCTTAGCAGTTACTGAAGCTTTCTTT
TRBD2	TRBV7-8	TRBJ2-3	-	CASSLLAGEGGDTQYF	TGTGCCAGCAGCTTATTAGCGGGGGAGGGAGGAGATACGCAGTATTTT
-	TRBV7-2	TRBJ1-1	-	CASSLSSENTEAFF	TGTGCCAGCAGCTTAAGTTCTGAGAACACTGAAGCTTTCTTT
TRBD2	TRBV18	TRBJ2-7	-	CASSRTSGWEQYF	TGTGCCAGCTCACGGACTAGCGGTTGGGAGCAGTACTTC
-	TRBV6-6	TRBJ2-3	-	CASSSSGTSTDTQYF	TGTGCCAGCAGTTCCTCCGGGACTAGCACAGATACGCAGTATTTT
TRBD1	TRBV18	TRBJ1-2	-	CASSSGQGGYGYTF	TGTGCCAGCTCATCCGGACAGGGTGGCTATGGCTACACCTTC
-	TRBV30	TRBJ1-5	-	CAWSVRGNGQPQHF	TGTGCCTGGAGTGTAAGGGGGAATGGGCAGCCCCAGCATTTT
-	TRBV30	TRBJ2-2	-	CAWSVEQLGTGELFF	TGTGCCTGGAGTGTGGAACAGCTGGGCACCGGGGAGCTGTTTTTT
-	TRBV20-1	TRBJ1-2	once	CSAGYGDGYTF	TGCAGTGCGGGCTACGGGGATGGCTACACCTTC
-	TRBV5-6	TRBJ1-4	-	CASRKLAAATEKLFF	TGTGCCAGCAGGAAACTTGCGGCAGCCACGGAAAAACTGTTTTTT
TRBD1	TRBV28	TRBJ1-5	-	CASSPRGQGSNQPQHF	TGTGCCAGCTCTCCCCGTGGACAGGGGAGCAATCAGCCCCAGCATTTT
-	TRBV27	TRBJ1-5	-	CASSLSTGLQQPQHF	TGTGCCAGCAGTTTATCTACCGGGCTACAACAGCCCCAGCATTTT
-	TRBV6-1	TRBJ2-7	-	CASSEWAGDLGEQYF	TGTGCCAGCAGTGAATGGGCAGGGGATCTGGGTGAGCAGTACTTC
-	TRBV20-1	TRBJ2-4	-	CSARAQNIQYF	TGCAGTGCTAGAGCCCAAAACATTCAGTACTTC
TRBD2	TRBV11-2	TRBJ2-1	-	CASSWPGGKGNEQFF	TGTGCCAGCAGCTGGCCCGGGGGGAAGGGTAATGAGCAGTTCTTC
-	TRBV9	TRBJ1-3	-	CASSVGGVGNTIYF	TGTGCCAGCAGCGTAGGGGGCGTAGGAAACACCATATATTTT
-	TRBV7-6	TRBJ2-7	few	CASSSRAGEQYF	TGTGCCAGCAGCTCCCGCGCGGGGGAGCAGTACTTC
-	TRBV10-1	TRBJ1-1	-	CASRKGRQNTEAFF	TGCGCCAGCAGGAAAGGACGGCAGAACACTGAAGCTTTCTTT
TRBD2	TRBV6-1	TRBJ2-7	-	CASSEHGLAGSWEQYF	TGTGCCAGCAGTGAACACGGACTAGCGGGATCTTGGGAGCAGTACTTC
-	TRBV5-6	TRBJ1-1	-	CASSSQGGRAFF	TGTGCCAGCAGCTCACAGGGTGGTCGGGCTTTCTTT
TRBD1	TRBV30	TRBJ1-2	-	CALGQGVRGYTF	TGTGCCCTGGGACAGGGGGTTCGTGGCTACACCTTC
-	TRBV13	TRBJ1-6	-	CASSLSPSSYNSPLHF	TGTGCCAGCAGCTTATCCCCGAGCTCCTATAATTCACCCCTCCACTTT
-	TRBV6-5	TRBJ2-7	-	CASSSSSEQYF	TGTGCCAGCAGTTCAAGTTCAGAGCAGTACTTC
-	TRBV18	TRBJ2-2	-	CASSPVTNAGELFF	TGTGCCAGCTCACCAGTGACTAACGCCGGGGAGCTGTTTTTT
TRBD2	TRBV7-7	TRBJ2-3	-	CASSLFKGLATDTQYF	TGTGCTAGCAGCTTATTCAAGGGACTAGCCACAGATACGCAGTATTTT
TRBD1	TRBV11-2	TRBJ1-1	few	CASTQDRGYNTEAFF	TGTGCCAGCACACAGGACAGGGGATACAACACTGAAGCTTTCTTT
-	TRBV28	TRBJ2-7	once	CASRGGGSSYEQYF	TGTGCCAGCAGAGGGGGAGGTAGCTCCTACGAGCAGTACTTC
TRBD1	TRBV29-1	TRBJ2-2	-	CSVDGQGSGELFF	TGCAGCGTTGATGGACAGGGCTCCGGGGAGCTGTTTTTT
-	TRBV27	TRBJ2-7	-	CASSGPYSYEQYF	TGTGCCAGCAGCGGGCCTTACTCCTACGAGCAGTACTTC
-	TRBV27	TRBJ2-5	-	CASSPGGYQETQYF	TGTGCCAGCAGTCCCGGTGGATATCAAGAGACCCAGTACTTC
TRBD1	TRBV15	TRBJ1-2	few	CATSRAGTGGRGYGYTF	TGTGCCACCAGCAGAGCCGGGACAGGAGGCAGGGGCTATGGCTACACCTTC
TRBD2	TRBV19	TRBJ2-1	-	CASTGTSGREEQFF	TGTGCCAGTACGGGGACTAGCGGGAGGGAGGAGCAGTTCTTC
-	TRBV9	TRBJ1-2	-	CASSPLAGTSYGYTF	TGTGCCAGCAGCCCATTAGCCGGGACTAGCTATGGCTACACCTTC
TRBD2	TRBV28	TRBJ2-3	-	CASSLWSGGRTDTQYF	TGTGCCAGCAGTTTATGGTCGGGGGGGAGAACAGATACGCAGTATTTT
-	TRBV9	TRBJ2-1	-	CASSVQGLSNEQFF	TGTGCCAGCAGCGTCCAGGGACTCTCCAATGAGCAGTTCTTC
-	TRBV28	TRBJ1-2	-	CATTASHYGYTF	TGTGCCACCACGGCTTCTCACTATGGCTACACCTTC
TRBD1	TRBV25-1	TRBJ1-1	once	CASIGYRGQNAEAFF	TGTGCCAGCATTGGCTACAGGGGGCAGAACGCTGAAGCTTTCTTT
-	TRBV6-1	TRBJ2-1	-	CASSEARAFYNEQFF	TGTGCCAGCAGTGAAGCAAGGGCCTTTTACAATGAGCAGTTCTTC
-	TRBV5-4	TRBJ1-1	-	CASSLRTRNTEAFF	TGTGCCAGCAGCTTAAGGACAAGGAACACTGAAGCTTTCTTT